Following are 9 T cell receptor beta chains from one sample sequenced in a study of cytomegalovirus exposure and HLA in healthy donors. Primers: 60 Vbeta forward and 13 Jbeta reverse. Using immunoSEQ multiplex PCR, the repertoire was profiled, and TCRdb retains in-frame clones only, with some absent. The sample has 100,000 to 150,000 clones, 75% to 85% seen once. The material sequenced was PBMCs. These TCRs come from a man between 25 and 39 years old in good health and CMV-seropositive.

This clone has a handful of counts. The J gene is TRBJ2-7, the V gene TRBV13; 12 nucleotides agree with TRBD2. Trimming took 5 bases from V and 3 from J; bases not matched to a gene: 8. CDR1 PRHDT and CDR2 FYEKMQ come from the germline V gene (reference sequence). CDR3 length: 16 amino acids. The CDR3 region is CASSNLAGGPLYEQYF. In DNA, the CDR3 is TGTGCCAGCAGCAACCTAGCGGGGGGGCCGCTCTACGAGCAGTACTTC.

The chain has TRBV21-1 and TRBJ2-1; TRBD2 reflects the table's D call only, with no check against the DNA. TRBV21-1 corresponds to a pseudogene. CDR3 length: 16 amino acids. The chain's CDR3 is CASSARGTKSWGEQFF. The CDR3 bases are TGTGCCAGCAGCGCCCGCGGGACGAAGTCTTGGGGTGAGCAGTTCTTC.

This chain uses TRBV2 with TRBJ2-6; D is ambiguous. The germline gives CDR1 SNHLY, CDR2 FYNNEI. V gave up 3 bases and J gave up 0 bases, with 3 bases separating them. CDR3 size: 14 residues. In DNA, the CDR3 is TGTGCCAGCAGTGAGAGCTCTGGGGCCAACGTCCTGACTTTC. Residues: CASSESSGANVLTF. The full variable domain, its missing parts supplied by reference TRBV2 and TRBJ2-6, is EPEVTQTPSHQVTQMGQEVILRCVPISNHLYFYWYRQILGQKVEFLVSFYNNEISEKSEIFDDQFSVERPDGSNFTLKIRSTKLEDSAMYFCASSESSGANVLTFGAGSRLTVL.

The CDR3 protein is CASTTLDEQFF. As DNA, the CDR3 is TGTGCTAGTACTACTTTGGATGAGCAGTTCTTC. The V call is TRBV12-5, the J call TRBJ2-1, with no clear D. The V and J ends lost 8 bases and 8 bases respectively, with 10 bases between them. The V gene's germline CDR1 is LGHNT and CDR2 FRNRAP. The CDR3 runs to 11 residues.

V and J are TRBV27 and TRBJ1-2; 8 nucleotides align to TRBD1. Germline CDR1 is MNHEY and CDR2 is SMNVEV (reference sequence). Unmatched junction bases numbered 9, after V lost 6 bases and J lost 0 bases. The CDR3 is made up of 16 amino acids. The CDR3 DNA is TGTGCCAGCAGCCTTATGGGACAGGCGCCTAACTATGGCTACACCTTC. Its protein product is CASSLMGQAPNYGYTF.

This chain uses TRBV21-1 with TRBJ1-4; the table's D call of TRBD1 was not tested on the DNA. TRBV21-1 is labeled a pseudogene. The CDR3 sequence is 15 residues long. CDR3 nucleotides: TGTGCCAGCAGCACCATGACAGAAGAGAATGAAAAACTGTTTTTT. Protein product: CASSTMTEENEKLFF.

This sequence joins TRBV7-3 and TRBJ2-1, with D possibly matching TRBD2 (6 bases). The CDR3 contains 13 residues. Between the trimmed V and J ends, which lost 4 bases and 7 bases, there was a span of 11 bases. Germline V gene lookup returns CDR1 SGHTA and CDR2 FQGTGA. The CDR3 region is CASSYEEGNEQFF. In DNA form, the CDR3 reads TGTGCCAGCAGCTACGAGGAGGGGAATGAGCAGTTCTTC.

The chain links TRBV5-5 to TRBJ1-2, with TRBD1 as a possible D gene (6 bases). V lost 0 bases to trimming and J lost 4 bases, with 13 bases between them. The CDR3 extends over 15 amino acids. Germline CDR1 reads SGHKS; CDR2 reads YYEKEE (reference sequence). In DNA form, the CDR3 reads TGTGCCAGCAGCTTGGGACAGGACCGAGCCTATGGCTACACCTTC. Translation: CASSLGQDRAYGYTF.

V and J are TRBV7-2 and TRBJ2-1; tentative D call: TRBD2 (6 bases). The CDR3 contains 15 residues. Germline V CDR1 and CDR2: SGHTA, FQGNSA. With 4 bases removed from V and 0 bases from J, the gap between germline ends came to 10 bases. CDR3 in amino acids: CASSSKLASYNEQFF. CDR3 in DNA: TGTGCCAGCAGCTCAAAACTAGCCTCCTACAATGAGCAGTTCTTC.